The 16 T cell receptor beta chains listed next were all sequenced from one sample in a study of blood T cells in healthy people across ages. A second PCR of about 7 to 12 cycles used a sample-barcoded 5' primer and a J-beta primer mix. TCRdb reprocessed the 5' RACE reads via MiXCR and lists one record per CDR3 protein. Found here are 650,000 to 800,000 distinct CDR3 sequences, roughly 44% of them singletons; the top ten hold around 18%. The source material was blood. These receptors were collected from a man in his sixties in good health.

The genes are TRBV9 and TRBJ1-2; D unclear. Trimming took 4 bases from V and 0 from J, leaving 10 bases between them. The CDR3 runs 14 residues. Germline values: CDR1 SGDLS, CDR2 YYNGEE. The CDR3 sequence: CASSPNSPNYGYTF. DNA of the CDR3: TGTGCCAGCAGCCCTAACAGCCCTAACTATGGCTACACCTTC.

The rearrangement joins TRBV6-1 to TRBJ2-1; 8 bases map to TRBD2. The CDR3 has 18 amino acids. The germline V gene has CDR1 MNHNS and CDR2 SASEGT. Germline trimming cut 6 bases from V and 0 bases from J; bases unmatched to any gene: 13. The chain's CDR3 is CASRGYSGGRSSYNEQFF. The CDR3 region has the DNA TGTGCCAGCAGGGGGTATTCGGGCGGGAGGAGCTCCTACAATGAGCAGTTCTTC.

This clonotype was seen a handful of times. The chain couples TRBV9 to TRBJ2-7; D remains ambiguous. This CDR3 contains 13 residues. The V gene's germline CDR1 is SGDLS and CDR2 YYNGEE. Trimming stripped 0 bases from V and 5 bases from J, with 9 bases between. Written as DNA, the CDR3 is TGTGCCAGCAGCGTAGGCGGCCGAAACGAGCAGTACTTC. As protein: CASSVGGRNEQYF.

A word on this clonotype: One end of the junction varies from germline; a read error may be responsible. The chain uses TRBV30 and TRBJ1-2; TRBD1 is a possible D gene (5 bases). This CDR3 region has 15 residues. Germline CDR1 reads GTSNPN; CDR2 reads SVGIG (reference sequence). The CDR3 protein is CAWSVAPGGNYGYTF. The CDR3 DNA sequence: TGTGCCTGGAGTGTAGCCCCCGGGGGAAACTACGGCTACACCTTC.

This chain uses TRBV18 with TRBJ1-4, with D possibly TRBD1 on 5 matching bases. Per the germline V gene, CDR1 is KGHSH and CDR2 is LQKENI. The CDR3 covers 14 residues. With 0 bases removed from V and 8 bases from J, the gap between germline ends came to 10 bases. CDR3 protein: CASSPPYGTEKLFF. The CDR3 nucleotides read TGTGCCAGCTCACCACCGTATGGGACGGAAAAACTGTTTTTT.

This clonotype was counted between two and nine times. CDR3 sequence: CASSDLAGGNQQFF. In nucleotides, the CDR3 is TGTGCCAGCAGTGACCTAGCGGGGGGAAATCAGCAGTTCTTC. The chain links TRBV6-4 to TRBJ2-1; 11 bases align to TRBD2. V lost 2 bases and J lost 11; bases outside the gene matches: 5. CDR1 is MRHNA and CDR2 is SNTAGT in the germline V gene. There are 14 residues in the CDR3.

The gene calls are TRBV25-1 and TRBJ2-3; D may be TRBD1 (6 bases). This CDR3 has 13 amino acids. V was shortened by 7 bases and J by 4 bases, with 12 bases between the two germline ends. Germline V gene data show CDR1 as MGHDK and CDR2 as SYGVNS. The CDR3 is CASKKGVSDTQYF. CDR3 nucleotides: TGTGCCAGCAAGAAGGGGGTTTCAGATACGCAGTATTTT.

The CDR3 sequence is CASSLARWSLGQFF. The CDR3 nucleotides read TGTGCCAGCAGTTTAGCAAGGTGGAGTCTCGGGCAGTTCTTC. V gene TRBV12-3 or TRBV12-4 combines with J gene TRBJ2-1; D unclear. V lost 0 bases and J 12 bases, leaving 15 bases between the germline ends. The CDR3 contains 14 residues.

In this sample, this clonotype turned up once. This chain uses TRBV9 with TRBJ2-1; no definite D call. Germline loops: CDR1 SGDLS, CDR2 YYNGEE. This CDR3 comprises 14 residues. V was shortened by 3 bases and J by 0 bases, with 7 bases between the two germline ends. CDR3: CASSAKSSYNEQFF. CDR3 coding DNA: TGTGCCAGCAGCGCGAAGAGCTCCTACAATGAGCAGTTCTTC.

This clonotype showed up just once. The chain employs TRBV5-1 and TRBJ2-1; 7 bases align to TRBD2. CDR1 and CDR2 from the germline V gene are SGHRS and YFSETQ. J lost 3 bases, V lost 4 bases, and 10 bases had no gene match. This CDR3 spans 16 amino acids. DNA for the CDR3: TGCGCCAGCAGCGCTTCGGGGAGGGGAAACTACAATGAGCAGTTCTTC. This sequence encodes CASSASGRGNYNEQFF.

The CDR3 spells CASSLGQIAQETQYF. The DNA of the CDR3 is TGTGCCAGCAGTTTAGGGCAGATAGCCCAAGAGACCCAGTACTTC. V and J are TRBV12-3 or TRBV12-4 and TRBJ2-5; D uncertain. Trimming cost V 1 base and J 1 base, with 10 bases left between them. This CDR3 contains 15 residues.

For the CDR3, the DNA is TGTGCCAGCAGCCGACGGACAGGTCACACGCCAGGGGCCAACGTCCTGACTTTC. Protein: CASSRRTGHTPGANVLTF. The chain couples TRBV14 to TRBJ2-6; TRBD1 aligns across 7 bases. V shed 4 bases and J 4 bases; nucleotides not matched to a gene: 13. In germline, CDR1 is SGHDN, CDR2 FVKESK. The CDR3 covers 18 residues.

The chain is built from TRBV14 and TRBJ2-1; D is possibly TRBD1 (5 bases). V lost 8 bases, J lost 4 bases, and 15 bases lay in between. Germline V gene data show CDR1 as SGHDN and CDR2 as FVKESK. The CDR3 runs 14 residues. The DNA of the CDR3 is TGTGCCAGCGGCACCCAGACAGTTTACAATGAGCAGTTCTTC. As protein: CASGTQTVYNEQFF. Full variable domain (outside the CDR3, taken from reference TRBV14 and TRBJ2-1): EAGVTQFPSHSVIEKGQTVTLRCDPISGHDNLYWYRRVMGKEIKFLLHFVKESKQDESGMPNNRFLAERTGGTYSTLKVQPAELEDSGVYFCASGTQTVYNEQFFGPGTRLTVL.

The genes are TRBV3-1 and TRBJ1-6, with TRBD1 as a possible D gene (6 bases). Deletions cut 2 bases from V and 10 bases from J, with 15 bases between. CDR3 size: 15 residues. Germline CDR1 and CDR2: LGHDT and YNNKEL (reference sequence). The CDR3 nucleotides are TGTGCCAGCAGCCAACAACAGGGCTTAGACTCACCCCTCCACTTT. Residues: CASSQQQGLDSPLHF.

The CDR3 reads CSAHARVNEQFF. The CDR3 region has the DNA TGCAGTGCCCATGCCAGGGTCAATGAGCAGTTCTTC. V gene TRBV20-1 combines with J gene TRBJ2-1; possible D gene TRBD1, 5 bases. The CDR3 is 12 amino acids. Germline CDR1 and CDR2: DFQATT and SNEGSKA (reference sequence). The germline V and J ends were trimmed by 6 bases and 6 bases, with 12 bases remaining between them.

The V and J genes are TRBV5-1 and TRBJ1-2, with D perhaps matching TRBD1 (6 bases). The ends were cut back, 4 bases at V and 8 bases at J, with 21 bases in the middle. The CDR3 has 15 amino acids. Germline loops: CDR1 SGHRS, CDR2 YFSETQ. The CDR3 region has the DNA TGCGCCAGCAGCCCCCCCGGGACAACCAAGGGAGGCTACACCTTC. Translated: CASSPPGTTKGGYTF.